This TCR beta chain was recovered during a study of graft-versus-host responses after intestinal transplantation. Regarding the study as a whole: Within allografts, high graft-versus-host to host-versus-graft clonal ratios were seen among patients with graft-donor T cell macrochimerism. With peak circulating GvH clone levels came an association with early post-transplant HvG declines. Recipient marrow showed GvH clones, some seen first in ileum or blood.

The assay was immunoSEQ multiplex PCR, and TCRdb's table has in-frame clones only and misses some. The table lists about 97,000 clones, around nine tenths of them singletons, with approximately 16% in the top ten. There are 14 residues in the CDR3. CDR1 is MNHEY, CDR2 SMNVEV, per germline (reference sequence). The ends lost 5 bases at V and 9 bases at J; junction bases unmatched: 5. Turning to this clone: Its antigen is unknown.

The specimen comprised PBMCs, sampled 450 to 480 days after intestinal transplant. V is TRBV27 and J is TRBJ2-1; 12 positions agree with TRBD1. This receptor was identified in a human patient who received an intestinal transplant, so some T cells may come from the graft donor. CDR3 sequence reads: CASSPGQGAGEQFF. The CDR3 coding sequence is TGTGCCAGCAGTCCGGGACAGGGGGCCGGTGAGCAGTTCTTC.